This TCR beta chain is from a study of blood T cell repertoires in COVID-19. On the study more broadly: Researchers got acute and convalescent COVID-19 samples from the United States, Italy and Spain. Sample material is recorded as cDNA or gDNA derived from T cells, B-cell-depleted T cells, or PBMCs.

TCRdb keeps only in-frame clones here, not all; method: immunoSEQ multiplex PCR. In the table there are hundreds of thousands of clones, 81% of which are singletons. Germline V lookup: CDR1 MNHEY, CDR2 SVGAGI. After removal of 5 bases from V and 5 bases from J, the junction contained 6 bases not matched to a gene. CDR3 size: 14 residues. In its sample, this clone was seen a few times. The gene calls are TRBV6-5 and TRBJ2-7; 10 positions agree with TRBD1. Input material: peripheral blood. The TCR was taken from a woman aged 80 or over with COVID-19, enrolled during active disease. DNA for the CDR3: TGTGCCAGCAGTCGGGACAGGGGAAAGGACGAGCAGTACTTC. Its translation: CASSRDRGKDEQYF.